This T cell receptor (beta chain) originates from a study of shared clonotypes between healthy human individuals. General study results and limits: Only blood was sampled, and tissue TCR repertoires likely differ from blood ones. Among donors, the sharing of clonotypes was expected to be influenced by sequencing depth. Limited genetic and exposure-history diversity came from having few donors.

Positively selected for CCR7, the CD45RO-negative cells used as naive CD8 cells excluded terminally differentiated effector memory CD45RA+ cells. Here immunoSEQ multiplex PCR was the method, and the copy in TCRdb shows in-frame clones only, minus some. The sample carries around 2.1 million clones, just over 90% recorded once. To note about this clone: Its antigen remains unidentified.

Sequencing was performed on naive CD8+ T cells from PBMCs. The TCR originated in a man between 18 and 29 years old in good health. Some clones in this sample may be carry-over from other donors' samples.

CDR3 coding DNA: TGTGCCAGCCGGGACAGCGTGAACACTGAAGCTTTCTTT. Amino acid sequence: CASRDSVNTEAFF. This chain joins TRBV28 and TRBJ1-1; 7 bases match TRBD1. The CDR3 runs 13 residues. Germline lookup yields CDR1 MDHEN and CDR2 SYDVKM. The junction had 3 bases not matched to a gene; V was cut back by 8 bases and J by 0 bases.